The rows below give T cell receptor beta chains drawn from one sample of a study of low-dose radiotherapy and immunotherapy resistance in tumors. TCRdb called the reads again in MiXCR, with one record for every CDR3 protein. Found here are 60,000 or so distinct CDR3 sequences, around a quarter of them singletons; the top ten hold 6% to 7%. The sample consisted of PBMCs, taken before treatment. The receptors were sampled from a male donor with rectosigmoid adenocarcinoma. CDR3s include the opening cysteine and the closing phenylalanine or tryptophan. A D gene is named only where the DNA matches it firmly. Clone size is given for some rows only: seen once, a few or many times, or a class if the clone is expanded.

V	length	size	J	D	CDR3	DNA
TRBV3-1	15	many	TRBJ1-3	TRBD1	CASSQPGQVGNTIYF	TGTGCCAGCAGCCAGCCGGGACAGGTCGGAAACACCATATATTTT
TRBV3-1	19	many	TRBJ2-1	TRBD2	CASSQDGGREWIKRNEQFF	TGTGCCAGCAGCCAAGACGGCGGGAGGGAATGGATAAAGCGGAATGAGCAGTTCTTC
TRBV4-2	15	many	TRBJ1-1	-	CASSQDFTGRAEAFF	TGTGCCAGCAGCCAAGATTTCACCGGGAGGGCTGAAGCTTTCTTT
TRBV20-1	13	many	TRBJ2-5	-	CSARGGTQETQYF	TGCAGTGCTAGAGGGGGAACCCAAGAGACCCAGTACTTC
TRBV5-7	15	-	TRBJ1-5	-	CASLAAGSGNQPQHF	TGTGCCAGCTTGGCGGCAGGGTCAGGCAATCAGCCCCAGCATTTT
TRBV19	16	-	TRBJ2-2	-	CASSPSTGLNTGELFF	TGTGCCAGTAGCCCCTCGACAGGATTGAACACCGGGGAGCTGTTTTTT
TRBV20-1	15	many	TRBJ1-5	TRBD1	CSSIPGQGNNQPQHF	TGCAGTTCAATACCGGGACAGGGGAATAATCAGCCCCAGCATTTT
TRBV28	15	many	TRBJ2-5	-	CASSPITETQGTQYF	TGTGCCAGCAGTCCGATCACAGAGACACAGGGGACCCAGTACTTC
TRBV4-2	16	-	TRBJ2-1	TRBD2	CASSQVARGRAAEQFF	TGTGCCAGCAGCCAAGTGGCCCGCGGGAGGGCCGCTGAGCAGTTCTTC
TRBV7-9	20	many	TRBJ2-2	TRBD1	CASRRNPGQGARRFTGELFF	TGTGCCAGCAGACGAAATCCGGGACAGGGGGCGCGTCGCTTCACCGGGGAGCTGTTTTTT
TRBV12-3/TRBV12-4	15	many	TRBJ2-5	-	CASSLGDLEQETQYF	TGTGCCAGCAGTTTAGGTGACCTGGAACAAGAGACCCAGTACTTC
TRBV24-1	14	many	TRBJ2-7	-	CATSDLKQGFEQYF	TGTGCCACCAGTGATTTGAAGCAGGGTTTCGAGCAGTACTTC
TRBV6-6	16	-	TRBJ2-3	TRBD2	CASSEDQREVTDTQYF	TGTGCCAGCAGTGAGGATCAGCGGGAGGTCACAGATACGCAGTATTTT
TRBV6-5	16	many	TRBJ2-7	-	CASSYSSSVAIREQYF	TGTGCCAGCAGTTACTCGTCCTCGGTAGCGATTCGCGAGCAGTACTTC